These 14 T cell receptor beta chains share one sample of origin, sequenced in a study of post-analysis software for immune sequencing data (dated by TCRdb to about 2015). Receptors were amplified or captured by PCR. The instrument given in TCRdb is Illumina HiSeq 2500. To reduce PCR and sequencing biases, unique molecular identifiers were incorporated into the TCR beta cDNA libraries. Through fastp at Q25 and MiXCR, TCRdb rebuilt clones from the public reads, retaining in-frame beta chains. Rows are unified per CDR3 protein, each entry keeping the most common DNA and genes. The sample records fewer than 850,000 distinct CDR3 sequences, approximately 30% of which are singletons. 0.56% of the sample is held by the ten biggest clonotypes. For these receptors, no antigen is known. Study-wide conclusions, independent of this receptor: Roughly 5 TRBV segments, including TRBV5-6, TRBV5-1 and TRBV20-1, were significantly more frequent in patients than controls.

The sample was blood. The receptors were gathered from a girl aged 5 to 17 with multiple sclerosis.

This clonotype was counted ten times or more. The genes are TRBV7-2 and TRBJ2-7; 11 nucleotides agree with TRBD1. V dropped 6 bases and J dropped 4; count of bases not matched to a gene: 8. The CDR3 length is 15 residues. CDR1 is SGHTA and CDR2 is FQGNSA in the germline V gene. The CDR3 DNA is TGTGCCAGCAGGATTGGAGGACAGGGGGCGTACGAGCAGTACTTC. This translates into CASRIGGQGAYEQYF.

In this sample, this clonotype turned up a few times. DNA for the CDR3: TGTGCTAGTGGCCTAGTTGGTGCAGATACGCAGTATTTT. Translated: CASGLVGADTQYF. The chain recombines TRBV12-5 with TRBJ2-3; unclear D gene. Germline V lookup: CDR1 LGHNT, CDR2 FRNRAP. CDR3 length: 13 residues. The V and J ends lost 6 bases and 4 bases respectively, with 11 bases between them.

The genes are TRBV27 and TRBJ1-4; 9 bases align to TRBD1. V shed 3 bases and J 8 bases; nucleotides not matched to a gene: 10. CDR3 length equals 16 residues. Germline CDR1 MNHEY, CDR2 SMNVEV (reference sequence). The CDR3 region is CASSLSPGQGREKLFF. The DNA of the CDR3 is TGTGCCAGCAGTTTGTCACCGGGACAGGGCAGGGAAAAACTGTTTTTT.

This chain links TRBV7-8 with TRBJ2-1; 8 positions match TRBD1. In germline, CDR1 is SGHVS, CDR2 FQNEAQ. The ends lost 4 bases at V and 4 bases at J; junction bases unmatched: 6. The CDR3 is 15 residues long. CDR3 in amino acids: CASSSTGADYNEQFF. The DNA of the CDR3 is TGTGCCAGCAGCTCGACAGGGGCCGATTACAATGAGCAGTTCTTC.

The gene calls are TRBV2 and TRBJ2-2; D is unresolved. V was trimmed by 4 bases and J by 1 base, leaving 7 bases between them. The CDR3 is made up of 14 amino acids. Germline assignment: CDR1 SNHLY and CDR2 FYNNEI. Here the CDR3 DNA reads TGTGCCAGCAGTGGGCAGCGGAACACCGGGGAGCTGTTTTTT. It encodes CASSGQRNTGELFF.

The chain uses TRBV6-6 and TRBJ2-3; D call uncertain. Trimming pared 8 bases from V and 2 bases from J, leaving 11 bases between. CDR1 MNHNY and CDR2 SVGAGI come from the germline V gene (reference sequence). The length of the CDR3 is 13 residues. The CDR3 DNA sequence: TGTGCCAGCTGGAAGGACCTCACAGATACGCAGTATTTT. Translated, it gives CASWKDLTDTQYF.

The chain joins TRBV5-5 to TRBJ2-7; TRBD2 matches at 8 bases. The V segment lost 4 bases and the J segment 9 bases; nucleotides outside the gene matches: 9. This CDR3 has 13 amino acids. In germline, CDR1 is SGHKS, CDR2 YYEKEE (reference sequence). This CDR3 reads CASSDNTAGGQYF. The DNA for the CDR3 is TGTGCCAGCAGCGACAACACCGCGGGGGGGCAGTACTTC.

CDR3 bases: TGTGCCAGCAGCCAGCCCATCGGTGGAGAGACCCAGTACTTC. It encodes CASSQPIGGETQYF. V gene TRBV7-8 combines with J gene TRBJ2-5; D is undetermined. The germline CDR1 and CDR2 sequences are SGHVS and FQNEAQ. The V end lost 5 bases, the J end lost 4 bases, and 14 bases lay between the germline ends. This CDR3 is built from 14 residues.

This chain links TRBV29-1 with TRBJ1-1, with unresolved D. This CDR3 contains 10 residues. Germline CDR1 SQVTM, CDR2 ANQGSEA. The V and J ends lost 4 bases and 6 bases respectively, with 6 bases between them. The CDR3 loop reads CSVVGPEAFF. The CDR3 nucleotides are TGCAGCGTTGTTGGCCCTGAAGCTTTCTTT. Filled out from reference TRBV29-1 and TRBJ1-1, the complete variable domain reads SAVISQKPSRDICQRGTSLTIQCQVDSQVTMMFWYRQQPGQSLTLIATANQGSEATYESGFVIDKFPISRPNLTFSTLTVSNMSPEDSSIYLCSVVGPEAFFGQGTRLTVV.

In its sample, this clonotype was seen a few times. The CDR3 is CASSPWDTEQYF. The CDR3 DNA follows: TGTGCCAGCTCACCGTGGGACACCGAGCAGTACTTC. The chain is built from TRBV18 and TRBJ2-7; a weak D match, TRBD1 (6 bases). The germline gives CDR1 KGHSH, CDR2 LQKENI. This CDR3 is built from 12 residues. V shed 3 bases and J shed 6 bases, with 9 bases lying between them.

The rearrangement joins TRBV9 to TRBJ2-1; D ambiguous. Germline V gene sequence: CDR1 SGDLS, CDR2 YYNGEE. V was trimmed by 0 bases and J by 6 bases, leaving 13 bases between them. The CDR3 has 15 residues. The CDR3 coding sequence is TGTGCCAGCAGCGTAGGACGATTCCTGGGCAATGAGCAGTTCTTC. It is translated as CASSVGRFLGNEQFF.

The chain couples TRBV20-1 to TRBJ2-7; 8 bases align to TRBD1. Germline V gives CDR1 DFQATT, CDR2 SNEGSKA (reference sequence). The CDR3 loop spans 14 amino acids. V shed 2 bases and J 0 bases; nucleotides not matched to a gene: 3. The CDR3 DNA follows: TGCAGTGCTAGACTTGGGACAGGCTCCTACGAGCAGTACTTC. It specifies CSARLGTGSYEQYF.

This clonotype showed up just a few times. The chain is built from TRBV6-5 and TRBJ2-3, with no clear D. CDR1 is MNHEY and CDR2 is SVGAGI in the germline V gene. V was clipped by 0 bases and J by 5 bases, with 12 bases between them. The CDR3 contains 15 residues. The CDR3 spells CASSYSRVAGDTQYF. The CDR3 coding sequence is TGTGCCAGCAGTTACTCTAGGGTAGCCGGAGATACGCAGTATTTT.

V and J are TRBV7-9 and TRBJ2-7; D might be TRBD1 or TRBD2, each matching 5 bases. V was trimmed by 2 bases and J by 3 bases, leaving 11 bases between them. CDR1 SEHNR and CDR2 FQNEAQ come from the germline V gene (reference sequence). This CDR3 is 14 amino acids long. As DNA, the CDR3 is TGTGCCAGCAGCTTACCGGGACCGATCTACGAGCAGTACTTC. It specifies CASSLPGPIYEQYF. The full variable domain, rest sourced from reference TRBV7-9 and TRBJ2-7, is DTGVSQNPRHKITKRGQNVTFRCDPISEHNRLYWYRQTLGQGPEFLTYFQNEAQLEKSRLLSDRFSAERPKGSFSTLEIQRTEQGDSAMYLCASSLPGPIYEQYFGPGTRLTVT.